This T cell receptor beta chain was documented in a study of cytomegalovirus exposure and HLA in healthy donors. Study results and limitations: Donors belonging to an Asian-associated ancestry cluster reportedly showed fewer N-insertions in productive TCRs than the 666-donor mean, according to what a later analysis found. Most TCR sequences showed up rarely, but some public TCRs showed up in many donors. Most CMV-associated TCR beta chains were later found to appear HLA-restricted.

A word on this clone: What it binds is not known.

V was cut by 2 bases and J by 3 bases, with 11 bases left in between. The CDR3 loop spans 14 amino acids. CDR1 and CDR2 (germline): PRHDT, FYEKMQ (reference sequence). The PCR ran on 60 Vbeta and 13 Jbeta primers. TCRdb's table, derived via immunoSEQ multiplex PCR, lists solely in-frame clones and lacks some. The sample yields 95,000 to 150,000 clones, 77% seen once. The sample taken for sequencing was PBMCs. The sequence came from a man between 18 and 29 years old in good health and CMV-seropositive. The chain links TRBV13 to TRBJ2-7; a possible D gene is TRBD2 (5 bases). The DNA of the CDR3 is TGTGCCAGCAGCTTAAAGGTAGGGAGCTACGAGCAGTACTTC. The encoded protein is CASSLKVGSYEQYF.